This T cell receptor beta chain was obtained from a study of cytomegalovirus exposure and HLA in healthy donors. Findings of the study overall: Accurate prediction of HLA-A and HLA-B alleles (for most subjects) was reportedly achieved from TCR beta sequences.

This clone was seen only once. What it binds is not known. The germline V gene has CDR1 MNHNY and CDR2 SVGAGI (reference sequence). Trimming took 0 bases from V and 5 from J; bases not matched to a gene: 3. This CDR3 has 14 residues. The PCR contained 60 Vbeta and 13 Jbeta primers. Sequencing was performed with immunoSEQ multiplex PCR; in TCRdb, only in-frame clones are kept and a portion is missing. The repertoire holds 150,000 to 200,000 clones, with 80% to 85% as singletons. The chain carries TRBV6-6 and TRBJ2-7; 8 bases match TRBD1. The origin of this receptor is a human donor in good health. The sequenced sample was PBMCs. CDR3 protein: CASSYSDRVNEQYF. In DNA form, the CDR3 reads TGTGCCAGCAGTTACTCGGACAGGGTCAACGAGCAGTACTTC.